These T cell receptor beta chains were read from a single sample in a study of cytomegalovirus exposure and HLA in healthy donors. Produced via immunoSEQ multiplex PCR; TCRdb's table is partial and in-frame only. The sample contains about 130,000 clones, 65% to 85% of which appear only once. The source material was PBMCs. Receptor source: a man aged 25 to 40 in good health and CMV-seronegative. Each CDR3 is given without its conserved first and last residue.

V	J	length	CDR3
TRBV6-1	TRBJ2-7	13	ASSEGQGSSYEQY
TRBV4-2	TRBJ2-1	13	ASSHTGGRYNEQF
TRBV28	TRBJ2-3	13	ASRPTSGGVDTQY
TRBV9	TRBJ2-5	10	ASSPGGETQY
TRBV28	TRBJ2-3	14	ASSSRIAGGPDTQY
TRBV5-6	TRBJ2-7	13	ASSLGGTTSYEQY
TRBV5-1	TRBJ1-2	11	ASSLAQGDGYT
TRBV6-5	TRBJ2-3	11	ASSSMTGGAQY
TRBV9	TRBJ2-6	16	ASSSSTGTVSGANVLT
TRBV18	TRBJ2-5	11	ASSPPGGETQY
TRBV19	TRBJ1-5	11	ASSGLGSLPQH
TRBV5-6	TRBJ2-6	11	ATRGRGANGLT
TRBV4-2	TRBJ2-5	14	ASSFGQQMYQETQY
TRBV5-1	TRBJ2-5	13	ASSFSPGRQETQY
TRBV7-8	TRBJ1-4	13	ASSLEQGSFEKLF
TRBV5-4	TRBJ2-7	13	ASSLGSASSYEQY
TRBV4-1	TRBJ2-7	15	ASSQLGGGSSSYEQY
TRBV5-6	TRBJ1-3	13	ASTGTGPSGNTIY
TRBV10-3	TRBJ2-3	14	AISGVAGEYTDTQY
TRBV11-2	TRBJ2-7	14	ASSFDGLAGDREQY
TRBV6-4	TRBJ2-2	14	ASSPTSGGDTGELF
TRBV5-1	TRBJ2-1	14	ASSSVLVSSYNEQF
TRBV6-5	TRBJ2-3	13	ASSSPGQVRDTQY
TRBV28	TRBJ1-2	11	ASSFTRGDGYT
TRBV5-1	TRBJ2-6	14	ASSPDPRSGANGLT
TRBV28	TRBJ1-6	15	ASSPGRVVSYNSPLH
TRBV28	TRBJ1-1	13	ASSFPTGGNTEAF
TRBV2	TRBJ2-7	12	ASSWTGVEFEQY
TRBV27	TRBJ1-6	15	ASSFEGVDSYNSPLH
TRBV4-2	TRBJ2-7	14	ASSQVSRTGGYEQY
TRBV4-1	TRBJ1-5	11	ASSQGRNQPQH
TRBV2	TRBJ2-7	14	ASSTLGGQGAGEQY
TRBV9	TRBJ1-3	13	ASSASGSSGNTIY
TRBV9	TRBJ2-7	16	ASSPGLAGPLLGYEQY
TRBV6-1	TRBJ1-3	10	ASSEWRDTIY
TRBV2	TRBJ1-1	12	ASRLVTGTTEAF
TRBV12-5	TRBJ1-5	11	ASGPGGGQPQH
TRBV19	TRBJ1-5	15	ASSTLKSGNSNQPQH
TRBV10-3	TRBJ1-1	11	AISVLGNTEAF
TRBV28	TRBJ2-4	16	ASSFLDRGPLAKNSQY
TRBV9	TRBJ1-2	12	ASSVADRRAGYT
TRBV5-8	TRBJ2-1	10	ASSTDSNEQF
TRBV7-9	TRBJ1-1	10	ASSLQGIEAF
TRBV28	TRBJ2-3	14	ASSETGTLWRNTQY
TRBV5-1	TRBJ2-6	15	ASSPEGGAKGANVLT
TRBV15	TRBJ1-6	11	AAQGGFGSPLH
TRBV6-6	TRBJ2-1	12	ASNPGTVLHEQF
TRBV6-4	TRBJ2-1	13	ASTAGLAGANEQF
TRBV11-2	TRBJ2-7	13	ASSKIAGGSYEQY
TRBV10-3	TRBJ1-2	11	AISEFNTYGYT
TRBV5-6	TRBJ1-2	13	ASSLGWRGNSGYT
TRBV2	TRBJ1-1	11	ASGRVGYTEAF
TRBV10-1	TRBJ1-4	13	ASSYDRQGNEKLF